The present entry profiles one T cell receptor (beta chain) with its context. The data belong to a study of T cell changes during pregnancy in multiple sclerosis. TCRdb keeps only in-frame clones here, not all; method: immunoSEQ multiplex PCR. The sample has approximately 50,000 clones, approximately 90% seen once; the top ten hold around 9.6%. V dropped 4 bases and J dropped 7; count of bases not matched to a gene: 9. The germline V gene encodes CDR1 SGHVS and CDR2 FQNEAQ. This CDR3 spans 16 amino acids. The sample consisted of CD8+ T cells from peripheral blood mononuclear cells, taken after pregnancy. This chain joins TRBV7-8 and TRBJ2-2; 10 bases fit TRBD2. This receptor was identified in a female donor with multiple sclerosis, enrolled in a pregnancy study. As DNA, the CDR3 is TGTGCCAGCAGCTCCGGAGCGGGGGGGCCGAACGGGGAGCTGTTTTTT. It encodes CASSSGAGGPNGELFF.